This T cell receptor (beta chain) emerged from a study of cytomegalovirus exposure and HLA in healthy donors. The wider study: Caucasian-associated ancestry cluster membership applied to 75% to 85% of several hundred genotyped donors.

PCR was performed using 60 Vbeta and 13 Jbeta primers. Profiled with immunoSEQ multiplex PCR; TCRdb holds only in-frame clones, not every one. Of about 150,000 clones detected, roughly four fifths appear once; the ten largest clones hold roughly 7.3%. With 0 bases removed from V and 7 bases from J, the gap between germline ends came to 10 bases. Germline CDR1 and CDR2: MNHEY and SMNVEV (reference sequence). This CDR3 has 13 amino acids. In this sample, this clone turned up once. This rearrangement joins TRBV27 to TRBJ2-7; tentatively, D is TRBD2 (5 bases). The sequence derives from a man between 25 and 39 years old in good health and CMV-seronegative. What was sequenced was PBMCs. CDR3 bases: TGTGCCAGCAGTTTATCCAGAGCGGTGGAGCAGTACTTC. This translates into CASSLSRAVEQYF.